A single sample is the source of the 8 T cell receptor beta chains below, sequenced in a study of T cells in Graves' hyperthyroidism and ophthalmopathy. RNA transcripts were the template for amplifying TCR beta CDR3 regions. RT-PCR in the first round (using the HTBI primer set) targeted the TCR CDR3. TCRdb ran MiXCR on the multiplex PCR reads and lists one entry per CDR3 protein. The table has approximately 740,000 distinct CDR3 sequences, around 15% seen once. Sequenced: blood. These receptors came from a woman younger than 30 with Graves' hyperthyroidism.

This clonotype was counted at least ten times. V and J are TRBV20-1 and TRBJ2-1; no firm D call. The V gene lost 2 bases and the J gene lost 5 bases, with 13 bases spanning the gap. This CDR3 comprises 14 residues. Germline V gene sequence: CDR1 DFQATT, CDR2 SNEGSKA (reference sequence). The CDR3 loop reads CSARTPSLNNEQFF. Here the CDR3 DNA reads TGCAGTGCTAGAACTCCGTCCCTAAACAATGAGCAGTTCTTC.

This clonotype appeared a few times. The rearrangement joins TRBV6-1 to TRBJ2-7, with D hard to call. The CDR3 loop spans 14 amino acids. V was pared by 6 bases and J by 4 bases, with 16 bases between. Germline CDR1 reads MNHNS; CDR2 reads SASEGT. The DNA of the CDR3 is TGTGCCAGCAGACAAGACCCCCCCCTGTACGAGCAGTACTTC. This codes for CASRQDPPLYEQYF.

This clonotype was seen at least ten times. The chain is built from TRBV4-1 and TRBJ1-4; TRBD1 might be the D (6 bases). CDR1 MGHRA and CDR2 YSYEKL come from the germline V gene. The CDR3 totals 16 residues. The V end lost 1 base, the J end lost 7 bases, and 16 bases lay between the germline ends. The CDR3 coding sequence is TGCGCCAGCAGCCAAGGGGTGGACAGATGGGGTGAAAAACTGTTTTTT. Amino acid sequence: CASSQGVDRWGEKLFF.

This clonotype was seen many times. This chain links TRBV20-1 with TRBJ2-7; 10 bases are shared with TRBD2. V lost 5 bases, J lost 6 bases, and 10 bases stayed unmatched. CDR1 and CDR2 (germline): DFQATT, SNEGSKA (reference sequence). The CDR3 length is 14 residues. The chain's CDR3 is CSAPRLAGGLEQYF. CDR3 DNA: TGCAGTGCTCCCCGACTAGCGGGCGGGCTCGAGCAGTACTTC.

A few counts support this clonotype. CDR3 nucleotide sequence: TGTGCCAGCAGCCAGATAAGGGGTTACAATGAGCAGTTCTTC. Translated, it gives CASSQIRGYNEQFF. J is TRBJ2-1 and V is TRBV14; weak D call: TRBD1 (5 bases). CDR3 length: 14 amino acids. Trimming took 3 bases from V and 4 from J, leaving 10 bases between them. The V gene's germline CDR1 is SGHDN and CDR2 FVKESK.

This clonotype was seen a few times. The chain is built from TRBV19 and TRBJ2-7; D not resolved. CDR1 and CDR2 from the germline V gene are LNHDA and SQIVND (reference sequence). The CDR3 has 12 residues. V was pared by 6 bases and J by 4 bases, with 10 bases between. The CDR3 DNA reads as TGTGCCAGTAGCACCGACGCTTACGAGCAGTACTTC. Translating gives CASSTDAYEQYF.

This clonotype was seen many times. The chain couples TRBV11-2 to TRBJ2-2; the D is unclear. The CDR3 contains 14 residues. CDR1 is SGHAT, CDR2 FQNNGV, per germline. V was cut by 2 bases and J by 9 bases, with 13 bases left in between. CDR3 protein: CASSLTSGDRELFF. The CDR3 coding sequence is TGTGCCAGCAGCTTAACTTCAGGAGACCGGGAGCTGTTTTTT.

This clonotype came up a few times. Without the conserved terminal phenylalanine or tryptophan, this CDR3 likely stems from a read error. J is TRBJ2-7 and V is TRBV30, with a weak D call TRBD1 (6 bases). V was pared by 4 bases and J by 3 bases, with 13 bases between. Germline assignment: CDR1 GTSNPN and CDR2 SVGIG (reference sequence). CDR3 length: 13 amino acids. CDR3 coding DNA: TGTGCCTGGACTGCAGGGGTATTCTACGAGCAGTACCTC. This translates into CAWTAGVFYEQYL.